A selection of T cell receptor beta chains follows, all from one sample in a study of shared clonotypes between healthy human individuals. Clones were read by immunoSEQ multiplex PCR, and TCRdb kept only the in-frame ones, dropping some. The top ten hold approximately 1.5% of the sample, which has approximately 980,000 clones, about three quarters seen once. The specimen was memory CD4+ T cells sorted from blood. These receptors came from a young man in good health. Both conserved end residues are trimmed from each CDR3. The size of a clone is reported for some rows only, either as once, few or many, or as a class for expanded clones.

J: TRBJ1-1
size: -
V: TRBV2
CDR3: ASGQENTEAF

J: TRBJ1-3
size: -
V: TRBV2
CDR3: ASQTEGSGNTIY

J: TRBJ2-5
size: -
V: TRBV11-2
CDR3: ASSPAGREETQY

J: TRBJ2-3
size: -
V: TRBV4-2
CDR3: ASSRSIIGGTDTQY

J: TRBJ2-7
size: -
V: TRBV15
CDR3: ATSRPGQTYEQY

J: TRBJ2-7
size: -
V: TRBV18
CDR3: ASSRQGAYEQY

J: TRBJ2-3
size: -
V: TRBV30
CDR3: AWSEGSGTQY

J: TRBJ1-2
size: -
V: TRBV6-5
CDR3: ASSYVSNTNYGYT

J: TRBJ1-4
size: -
V: TRBV15
CDR3: ATSLTGQGREKLF

J: TRBJ2-2
size: -
V: TRBV6-1
CDR3: ASTIGGAGTGELF

J: TRBJ2-2
size: -
V: TRBV27
CDR3: ASSPQNTGELF

J: TRBJ1-1
size: -
V: TRBV4-1
CDR3: ASSQDEGSGRAGAEAF

J: TRBJ1-4
size: many
V: TRBV30
CDR3: AWTPGQLREKLF

J: TRBJ1-1
size: -
V: TRBV28
CDR3: ASSSPGGRLSEAF

J: TRBJ1-4
size: -
V: TRBV19
CDR3: ASRQGFLATNEKLF

J: TRBJ2-5
size: -
V: TRBV6-5
CDR3: ASRVAGGETQY

J: TRBJ2-2
size: -
V: TRBV10-2
CDR3: ASSRGSNTGELF